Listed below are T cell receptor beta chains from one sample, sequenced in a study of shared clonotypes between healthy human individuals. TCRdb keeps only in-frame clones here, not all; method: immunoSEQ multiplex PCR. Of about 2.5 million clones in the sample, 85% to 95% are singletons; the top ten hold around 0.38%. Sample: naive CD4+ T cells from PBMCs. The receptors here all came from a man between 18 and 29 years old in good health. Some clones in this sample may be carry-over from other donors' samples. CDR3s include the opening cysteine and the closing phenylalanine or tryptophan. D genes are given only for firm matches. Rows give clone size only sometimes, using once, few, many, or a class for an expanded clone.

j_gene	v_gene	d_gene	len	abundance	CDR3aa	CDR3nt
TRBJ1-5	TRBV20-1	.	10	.	CSANHQPQHF	TGCAGTGCTAATCATCAGCCCCAGCATTTT
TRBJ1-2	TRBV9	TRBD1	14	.	CASSGDRGRRGYTF	TGTGCCAGCAGCGGCGACAGGGGACGTCGGGGCTACACCTTC
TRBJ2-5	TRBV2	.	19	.	CASSETGRGGVLVQETQYF	TGTGCCAGCAGTGAGACAGGGCGGGGAGGCGTGTTAGTACAAGAGACCCAGTACTTC
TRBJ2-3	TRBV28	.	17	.	CASTQSGSSASTDTQYF	TGTGCCAGCACACAATCGGGGTCTAGCGCGAGCACAGATACGCAGTATTTT
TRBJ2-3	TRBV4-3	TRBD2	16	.	CASSLRSGRAGDTQYF	TGCGCCAGCAGCCTGAGATCTGGGAGGGCCGGGGATACGCAGTATTTT
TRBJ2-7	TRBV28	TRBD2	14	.	CASRPGGRGLEQYF	TGTGCCAGCAGGCCCGGGGGGAGGGGACTCGAGCAGTACTTC
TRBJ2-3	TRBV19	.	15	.	CASSPPGLTTDTQYF	TGTGCCAGTAGTCCACCGGGACTGACCACAGATACGCAGTATTTT
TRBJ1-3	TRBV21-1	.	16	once	CASSSPRTLNGNTIYF	TGTGCCAGCAGCTCTCCCAGGACCCTCAACGGAAACACCATATATTTT
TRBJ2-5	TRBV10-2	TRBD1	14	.	CASRRDRGTETQYF	TGCGCCAGCCGCCGGGACAGAGGTACTGAGACCCAGTACTTC
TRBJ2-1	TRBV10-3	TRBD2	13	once	CAISVAGDNEQFF	TGTGCCATCAGTGTGGCGGGGGACAATGAGCAGTTCTTC
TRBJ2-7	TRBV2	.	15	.	CASSLGQVCSYEQYF	TGTGCCAGCAGTTTAGGGCAAGTTTGTTCCTACGAGCAGTACTTC
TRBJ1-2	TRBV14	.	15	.	CASSQDLGRIGGYTF	TGTGCCAGCAGCCAAGATCTGGGACGGATCGGGGGCTACACCTTC
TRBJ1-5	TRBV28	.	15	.	CASSLLEGPWQPQHF	TGTGCCAGCAGTTTGTTGGAGGGGCCGTGGCAGCCCCAGCATTTT
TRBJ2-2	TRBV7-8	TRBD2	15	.	CASSLGLAGTGELFF	TGTGCCAGCAGCCTCGGGCTAGCGGGAACCGGGGAGCTGTTTTTT
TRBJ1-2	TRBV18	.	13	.	CASSPPANYGYTF	TGTGCCAGCTCACCCCCTGCTAACTATGGCTACACCTTC
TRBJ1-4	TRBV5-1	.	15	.	CASSLVGQGHEKLFF	TGCGCCAGCAGCTTGGTAGGGCAGGGACATGAAAAACTGTTTTTT
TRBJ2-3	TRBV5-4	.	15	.	CASSSPGAVRDTQYF	TGTGCCAGCAGCTCACCGGGGGCGGTCAGGGATACGCAGTATTTT
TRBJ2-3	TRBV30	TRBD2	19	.	CAWTPLGGAGDRLTDTQYF	TGTGCCTGGACCCCTCTCGGTGGGGCGGGAGACCGGCTCACAGATACGCAGTATTTT
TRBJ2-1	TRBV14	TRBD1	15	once	CASSSRDRVYNEQFF	TGTGCCAGCAGCAGCCGGGACAGGGTATACAATGAGCAGTTCTTC
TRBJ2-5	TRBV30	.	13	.	CACLKDSQETQYF	TGTGCCTGCCTTAAGGACAGCCAAGAGACCCAGTACTTC
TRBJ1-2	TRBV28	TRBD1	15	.	CASSSLGGGGHGYTF	TGTGCCAGCAGTTCCCTCGGGGGAGGGGGCCATGGCTACACCTTC
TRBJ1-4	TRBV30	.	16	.	CAWSVLGRTENEKLFF	TGTGCCTGGAGTGTACTAGGGAGGACCGAAAATGAAAAACTGTTTTTT
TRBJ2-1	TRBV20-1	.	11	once	CSAIRDFEQFF	TGCAGTGCGATCCGGGACTTTGAGCAGTTCTTC
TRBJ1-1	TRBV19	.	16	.	CASSIVGREANTEAFF	TGTGCCAGTAGTATAGTTGGGAGGGAGGCGAACACTGAAGCTTTCTTT
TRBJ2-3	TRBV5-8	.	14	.	CASSLGRGGDTQYF	TGTGCCAGCAGCTTGGGTAGGGGCGGAGATACGCAGTATTTT
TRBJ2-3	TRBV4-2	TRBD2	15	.	CASSQALAGGDTQYF	TGTGCCAGCAGCCAAGCTCTAGCGGGGGGGGATACGCAGTATTTT
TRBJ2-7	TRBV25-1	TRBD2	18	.	CASSEWEGRGASSYEQYF	TGTGCCAGCAGTGAATGGGAGGGGAGGGGAGCGAGCTCCTACGAGCAGTACTTC
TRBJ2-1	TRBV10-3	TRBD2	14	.	CAIKRDNGGNEQFF	TGTGCCATCAAGCGCGACAACGGGGGGAATGAGCAGTTCTTC
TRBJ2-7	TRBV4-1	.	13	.	CASSPLSTYEQYF	TGCGCCAGCAGCCCTCTATCGACCTACGAGCAGTACTTC
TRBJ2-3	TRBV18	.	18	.	CASSPLGGPAAWADTQYF	TGTGCCAGCTCCCCGCTAGGGGGACCCGCCGCGTGGGCAGATACGCAGTATTTT
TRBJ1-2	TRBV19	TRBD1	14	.	CASSMEGAGHGYTF	TGTGCCAGTAGTATGGAGGGGGCGGGTCATGGCTACACCTTC
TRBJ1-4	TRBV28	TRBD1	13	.	CASRVGGSEKLFF	TGTGCCAGCAGGGTAGGGGGCTCTGAAAAACTGTTTTTT
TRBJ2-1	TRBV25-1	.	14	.	CASSEWGGQGEQFF	TGTGCCAGCAGTGAATGGGGGGGGCAGGGTGAGCAGTTCTTC
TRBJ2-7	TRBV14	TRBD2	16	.	CASSPPGLAGIYEQYF	TGTGCCAGCAGCCCCCCGGGACTAGCGGGAATCTACGAGCAGTACTTC
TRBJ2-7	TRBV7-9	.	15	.	CASSFDRAAAREQYF	TGTGCCAGCAGCTTCGATAGGGCCGCGGCCAGAGAGCAGTACTTC
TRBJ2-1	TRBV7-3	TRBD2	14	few	CASSRGGSYNEQFF	TGTGCCAGCAGCCGCGGGGGCTCCTACAATGAGCAGTTCTTC
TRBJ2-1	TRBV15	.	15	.	CATSRARGDTNEQFF	TGTGCCACCAGCAGAGCTAGAGGGGATACGAATGAGCAGTTCTTC
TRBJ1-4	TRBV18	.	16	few	CASSPSTQGGGAKLFF	TGTGCCAGCTCACCTTCGACTCAGGGAGGTGGTGCAAAACTGTTTTTT
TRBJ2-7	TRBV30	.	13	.	CAWSVNTPYEQYF	TGTGCCTGGAGTGTAAACACCCCCTACGAGCAGTACTTC
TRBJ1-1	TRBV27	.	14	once	CASSFLAGRTEAFF	TGTGCCAGCAGTTTCCTAGCAGGGCGAACTGAAGCTTTCTTT
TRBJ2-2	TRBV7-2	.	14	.	CASSFGPLIGELFF	TGTGCCAGCAGCTTTGGGCCCCTCATCGGGGAGCTGTTTTTT
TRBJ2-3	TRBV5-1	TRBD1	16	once	CASSSGQGVELDTQYF	TGCGCCAGCAGCTCTGGACAGGGGGTGGAATTGGATACGCAGTATTTT
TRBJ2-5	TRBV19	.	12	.	CASSAGRETQYF	TGTGCCAGTAGTGCGGGAAGAGAGACCCAGTACTTC
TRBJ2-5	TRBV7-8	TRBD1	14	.	CASSSTGGRETQYF	TGTGCCAGCAGCAGTACAGGGGGCAGAGAGACCCAGTACTTC
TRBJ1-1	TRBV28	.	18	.	CASRSPPGRKGLGAEAFF	TGTGCCAGCAGATCACCGCCGGGACGCAAGGGCTTAGGCGCTGAAGCTTTCTTT
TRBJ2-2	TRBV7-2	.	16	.	CASSLAWGPKGGELFF	TGTGCCAGCAGCTTAGCGTGGGGACCTAAAGGCGGGGAGCTGTTTTTT
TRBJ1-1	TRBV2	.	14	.	CASRSINRNTEAFF	TGTGCCAGCCGGTCAATCAATCGGAACACTGAAGCTTTCTTT
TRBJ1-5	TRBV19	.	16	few	CASSATDWKLNQPQHF	TGTGCCAGTAGTGCGACGGACTGGAAGCTCAATCAGCCCCAGCATTTT
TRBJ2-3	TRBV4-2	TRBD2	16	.	CASSRLAGGATDTQYF	TGTGCCAGCAGCCGATTAGCGGGAGGGGCCACAGATACGCAGTATTTT
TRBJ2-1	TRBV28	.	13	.	CASSLLGMNEQFF	TGTGCCAGCAGTTTACTAGGGATGAATGAGCAGTTCTTC
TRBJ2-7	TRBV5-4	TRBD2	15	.	CASSLVPSGSHEQYF	TGTGCCAGCAGCTTGGTCCCGAGCGGGAGCCACGAGCAGTACTTC
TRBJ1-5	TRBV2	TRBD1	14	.	CASSEDRVNQPQHF	TGTGCCAGCAGTGAGGACAGGGTTAATCAGCCCCAGCATTTT
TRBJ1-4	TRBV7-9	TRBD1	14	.	CASSRGTGNEKLFF	TGTGCCAGCAGTCGGGGGACAGGGAATGAAAAACTGTTTTTT
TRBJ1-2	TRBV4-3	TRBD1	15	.	CASSPGTGAGYGYTF	TGCGCCAGCAGCCCTGGGACAGGGGCAGGCTATGGCTACACCTTC